One and the same sample provided the 30 T cell receptor beta chains below, sequenced in a study of blood T cells in healthy people across ages. Together with a sample-barcoded 5' primer, a J-beta primer mix was included in a second PCR lasting about 7 to 12 cycles. TCRdb analysed the 5' RACE reads with MiXCR anew, one entry per CDR3 protein. In the table there are around 520,000 distinct CDR3 sequences, roughly a quarter of which are singletons. A further study also used this sample, focusing on T cells of mothers and their children.

Sequencing was carried out using blood. The receptors were sampled from a boy younger than 10 in good health.

The chain joins TRBV3-1 to TRBJ1-2; D is undetermined. The CDR3 extends over 13 amino acids. V was clipped by 2 bases and J by 1 base, with 5 bases between them. Germline CDR1 LGHDT, CDR2 YNNKEL (reference sequence). The CDR3 sequence: CASSQLLNYGYTF. The CDR3 bases are TGTGCCAGCAGCCAACTCCTTAACTATGGCTACACCTTC.

J is TRBJ1-1 and V is TRBV5-5; D is undetermined. CDR3 length: 14 residues. V was cut by 2 bases and J by 3 bases, with 11 bases left in between. Germline CDR1 SGHKS, CDR2 YYEKEE (reference sequence). The CDR3 protein is CASSFGRDYTEAFF. CDR3 DNA sequence: TGTGCCAGCAGCTTCGGACGGGATTACACTGAAGCTTTCTTT.

This clonotype has a handful of counts. This chain links TRBV7-2 with TRBJ1-1; D unresolved. This CDR3 region has 13 residues. Germline V gene data show CDR1 as SGHTA and CDR2 as FQGNSA. Trimming stripped 4 bases from V and 6 bases from J, with 12 bases between. CDR3 region: CASSSSLDAEAFF. The CDR3 nucleotides read TGTGCCAGCAGCTCCTCACTAGACGCTGAAGCTTTCTTT.

This sequence joins TRBV7-9 and TRBJ2-2; D is ambiguous. V lost 3 bases and J lost 5, with 13 bases in between. The CDR3 length is 15 residues. CDR1 is SEHNR and CDR2 is FQNEAQ in the germline V gene (reference sequence). This CDR3 reads CASSFTGEGTGELFF. CDR3 DNA: TGTGCCAGCAGCTTTACGGGTGAAGGAACCGGGGAGCTGTTTTTT.

The chain carries TRBV5-6 and TRBJ2-4, with TRBD2 as a possible D gene (6 bases). The V and J ends lost 2 bases and 14 bases respectively, with 8 bases between them. CDR1 and CDR2 (germline): SGHDT, YYEEEE. This CDR3 comprises 10 residues. In DNA, the CDR3 is TGTGCCAGCAGCTTTCGGAGGGAGTACTTC. Its protein is CASSFRREYF.

This clonotype was counted only a few times. One end of the junction is discordant with germline, which a read error may explain. The J gene is TRBJ2-1, the V gene TRBV5-1; D is perhaps TRBD2 (6 bases). The CDR3 is 16 residues long. Per the germline V gene, CDR1 is SGHRS and CDR2 is YFSETQ. CDR3 sequence: CASSLVPGDSYNGQFF. Here the CDR3 DNA reads TGCGCCAGCAGCTTGGTTCCGGGGGACTCCTACAATGGGCAGTTCTTC.

This clonotype was recorded once. The gene calls are TRBV7-8 and TRBJ2-7, with TRBD1 matching 7 bases. This CDR3 is 16 amino acids long. V trimming: 2 bases; J trimming: 0 bases; junction bases outside the gene matches: 7. Germline V gene sequence: CDR1 SGHVS, CDR2 FQNEAQ. The CDR3, as DNA: TGTGCCAGCAGCTTACTGAACAGGGGTTCCTCCTACGAGCAGTACTTC. Its translation: CASSLLNRGSSYEQYF.

The gene calls are TRBV15 and TRBJ2-7; TRBD1 aligns across 8 bases. Germline V lookup: CDR1 LNHNV, CDR2 YYDKDF (reference sequence). This CDR3 region has 17 residues. J was trimmed by 4 bases and V by 1 base; bases with no gene match: 12. The CDR3 DNA sequence: TGTGCCACCAGCAGAGCCCTAAGGACAGGGAATTTTTACGAGCAGTACTTC. Translating it yields CATSRALRTGNFYEQYF.

This clonotype was observed a handful of times. V gene TRBV4-1 combines with J gene TRBJ2-4; D is ambiguous. This CDR3 has 15 amino acids. In germline, CDR1 is MGHRA, CDR2 YSYEKL. The ends were cut back, 0 bases at V and 6 bases at J, with 12 bases in the middle. CDR3 region: CASSQDEGLGNIQYF. The CDR3 DNA reads as TGCGCCAGCAGCCAAGATGAAGGGTTGGGAAACATTCAGTACTTC.

CDR3 nucleotide sequence: TGTGCCAGCAGTCCCCGCCCCGTAGGACAGTCCTACGAGCAGTACTTC. It translates to CASSPRPVGQSYEQYF. J is TRBJ2-7 and V is TRBV6-2 or TRBV6-3, with D perhaps TRBD1 (6 bases). Per the germline V gene, CDR1 is MNHEY and CDR2 is SVGEGT. The CDR3 is made up of 16 amino acids. Trimming cost V 5 bases and J 1 base, with 18 bases left between them.

This clonotype was observed a handful of times. The chain recombines TRBV6-5 with TRBJ2-5; tentatively, D is TRBD1 (5 bases). Trimming removed 1 base from V and 1 base from J, with 7 bases in between. Germline-derived CDR1 and CDR2 are MNHEY and SVGAGI. CDR3 length: 14 residues. In DNA form, the CDR3 reads TGTGCCAGCAGTTACTTGACAGCCCAAGAGACCCAGTACTTC. Translating it yields CASSYLTAQETQYF.

In this sample, this clonotype turned up a few times. V is TRBV20-1 and J is TRBJ1-2; D is uncertain. The V and J ends lost 3 bases and 4 bases respectively, with 15 bases between them. CDR3 length: 14 amino acids. Germline-derived CDR1 and CDR2 are DFQATT and SNEGSKA (reference sequence). The CDR3 protein is CSARIQVDSYGYTF. The DNA of the CDR3 is TGCAGTGCTAGGATCCAGGTTGATTCCTATGGCTACACCTTC.

The chain recombines TRBV11-2 with TRBJ1-4; 10 nucleotides align to TRBD1. The germline gives CDR1 SGHAT, CDR2 FQNNGV. Losses at the gene ends were 3 bases for V and 9 bases for J; bases not matched to a gene: 10. The CDR3 runs to 16 residues. CDR3: CASSLDPGQGRQKLFF. The CDR3 coding sequence is TGTGCCAGCAGCTTGGACCCGGGACAGGGGCGTCAAAAACTGTTTTTT.

The chain couples TRBV6-5 to TRBJ2-5; D uncertain. Germline CDR1 MNHEY, CDR2 SVGAGI. V was cut by 7 bases and J by 1 base, with 10 bases left in between. The CDR3 runs 13 residues. The CDR3 sequence is CASKPWGQETQYF. In DNA form, the CDR3 reads TGTGCCAGCAAACCCTGGGGCCAAGAGACCCAGTACTTC.

This clonotype has only a few counts. The chain combines TRBV6-6 with TRBJ1-1, with 9 bases aligning to TRBD1. Germline CDR1 MNHNY, CDR2 SVGAGI (reference sequence). Trimming cost V 6 bases and J 7 bases; bases outside gene matches: 6. The CDR3 spans 13 residues. CDR3 in DNA: TGTGCCAGCAGCGGGACAGGGAGGGTTGAAGCTTTCTTT. Protein: CASSGTGRVEAFF.

This clonotype was detected only a few times. The chain is built from TRBV3-1 and TRBJ2-7; 14 bases match TRBD2. The junction had 6 bases not matched to a gene; V was cut back by 2 bases and J by 6 bases. The CDR3 is 16 residues long. The germline V gene has CDR1 LGHDT and CDR2 YNNKEL (reference sequence). CDR3 coding DNA: TGTGCCAGCAGCCAAACGGGACTAGCGGGAGCCGCCGAGCAGTACTTC. Its translation is CASSQTGLAGAAEQYF.

The sample holds a few counts of this clonotype. This chain joins TRBV29-1 and TRBJ2-5; no firm D call. Deletions cut 3 bases from V and 2 bases from J, with 1 base between. Germline V gene data show CDR1 as SQVTM and CDR2 as ANQGSEA. The CDR3 has 10 amino acids. CDR3 sequence: CSVDQETQYF. The DNA for the CDR3 is TGCAGCGTTGATCAAGAGACCCAGTACTTC. Supplemented by reference TRBV29-1 and TRBJ2-5, the full variable domain reads SAVISQKPSRDICQRGTSLTIQCQVDSQVTMMFWYRQQPGQSLTLIATANQGSEATYESGFVIDKFPISRPNLTFSTLTVSNMSPEDSSIYLCSVDQETQYFGPGTRLLVL.

This chain joins TRBV20-1 and TRBJ2-7, with D possibly TRBD2 on 6 matching bases. The germline V and J ends were trimmed by 3 bases and 0 bases, with 12 bases remaining between them. Germline V gene data show CDR1 as DFQATT and CDR2 as SNEGSKA (reference sequence). This CDR3 spans 14 amino acids. CDR3 nucleotides: TGCAGTGCTAGTAGGGCGGGAAGCTCCTACGAGCAGTACTTC. It encodes CSASRAGSSYEQYF.

This chain links TRBV10-3 with TRBJ2-2; D possibly matches TRBD1 or TRBD2 (5 bases each). Germline lookup yields CDR1 ENHRY and CDR2 SYGVKD. The germline V and J ends were trimmed by 4 bases and 4 bases, with 16 bases remaining between them. The CDR3 is made up of 16 amino acids. CDR3 DNA sequence: TGTGCCATCAGTGCCTCGGGACCCTACGGCACCGGGGAGCTGTTTTTT. It translates to CAISASGPYGTGELFF.

This clonotype has only a few counts. This sequence joins TRBV7-2 and TRBJ2-1; D unresolved. Looked up from germline, CDR1 is SGHTA and CDR2 is FQGNSA. Trimming stripped 3 bases from V and 4 bases from J, with 7 bases between. This CDR3 contains 13 residues. CDR3 in DNA: TGTGCCAGCAGCTTCCAGCTTTACAATGAGCAGTTCTTC. Its protein product is CASSFQLYNEQFF.

The chain links TRBV7-3 to TRBJ2-2; D not certain. Germline CDR1 reads SGHTA; CDR2 reads FQGTGA. The CDR3 runs to 13 residues. The V and J ends lost 6 bases and 0 bases respectively, with 5 bases between them. This CDR3 is CASRFSNTGELFF. For the CDR3, the DNA is TGTGCCAGCAGGTTCTCGAACACCGGGGAGCTGTTTTTT.

V usage is TRBV11-2 and J usage is TRBJ2-1; 7 nucleotides agree with TRBD2. The J segment lost 7 bases and the V segment lost 1 base, leaving 10 bases of the junction unmatched. Germline V gene data show CDR1 as SGHAT and CDR2 as FQNNGV. The CDR3 is 16 amino acids. Here the CDR3 DNA reads TGTGCCAGCAGCTTAGCGGCCCGCGGGAGTGAAAATGAGCAGTTCTTC. This encodes CASSLAARGSENEQFF.

The CDR3 here is CASRFGTSGHNEQFF. As DNA, the CDR3 is TGCGCCAGCAGGTTCGGGACTAGCGGACACAATGAGCAGTTCTTC. This chain links TRBV5-1 with TRBJ2-1; TRBD2 agrees at 11 bases. CDR3 length: 15 residues. The junction had 6 bases not matched to a gene; V was cut back by 5 bases and J by 5 bases. Germline assignment: CDR1 SGHRS and CDR2 YFSETQ.

This chain connects TRBV4-1 to TRBJ2-5; D is uncertain. The V end was cut by 1 base, the J end by 5 bases, with 14 bases between. The germline CDR1 and CDR2 sequences are MGHRA and YSYEKL. CDR3 length equals 15 residues. The CDR3 DNA reads TGCGCCAGCAGCCAAGGAACCTCCGGGTGGGAGACCCAGTACTTC. It translates to CASSQGTSGWETQYF.

The table lists this clonotype with a few counts. This chain links TRBV7-9 with TRBJ1-4; 10 positions agree with TRBD1. Germline CDR1 reads SEHNR; CDR2 reads FQNEAQ (reference sequence). V was pared by 5 bases and J by 3 bases, with 3 bases of the junction left unmatched. This CDR3 has 15 amino acids. The CDR3: CASSKGQGSNEKLFF. The DNA of the CDR3 is TGTGCCAGCAGCAAGGGACAGGGGTCTAATGAAAAACTGTTTTTT.

Only a few counts were recorded for this clonotype. V usage is TRBV20-1 and J usage is TRBJ2-7; D ambiguous. With the DNA end fitting TRBJ2-1 better, the J assignment may be wrong. This CDR3 contains 15 residues. Per germline, CDR1 DFQATT and CDR2 SNEGSKA (reference sequence). The CDR3 here is CSARDTAPHRNEQFF. Written as DNA, the CDR3 is TGCAGTGCTAGAGATACGGCTCCCCACCGGAATGAGCAGTTCTTC.

This clonotype was seen a handful of times. The chain combines TRBV7-9 with TRBJ2-7; possibly TRBD2 for D (6 bases). Germline CDR1 reads SEHNR; CDR2 reads FQNEAQ (reference sequence). V was shortened by 5 bases and J by 3 bases, with 20 bases between the two germline ends. The CDR3 totals 16 residues. The DNA of the CDR3 is TGTGCCAGCAGCCCCCTTGGGCGGGGTACTAGCTACGAGCAGTACTTC. The encoded protein is CASSPLGRGTSYEQYF.

The chain combines TRBV18 with TRBJ1-1; no reliable D call. Germline V CDR1 and CDR2: KGHSH, LQKENI. This CDR3 spans 16 amino acids. Trimming removed 0 bases from V and 1 base from J, with 12 bases in between. CDR3 loop: CASSPPYLRKNTEAFF. The CDR3 DNA sequence: TGTGCCAGCTCACCACCTTATCTCAGAAAGAACACTGAAGCTTTCTTT.

This clonotype was counted at least ten times. The rearrangement links TRBV7-3 to TRBJ1-1; no definite D call. Trimming took off 2 bases at V and 1 base at J, with 5 bases between the two ends. From germline, CDR1 is SGHTA and CDR2 FQGTGA. The CDR3 is made up of 13 amino acids. The CDR3 nucleotides read TGTGCCAGCAGCTTACTCCGGAACACTGAAGCTTTCTTT. Encoded protein: CASSLLRNTEAFF.

The table lists this clonotype with a few counts. The genes are TRBV3-1 and TRBJ1-3, with D perhaps TRBD1 (6 bases). This CDR3 is built from 14 residues. The V gene lost 4 bases and the J gene lost 4 bases, with 11 bases spanning the gap. CDR1 LGHDT and CDR2 YNNKEL come from the germline V gene (reference sequence). The CDR3 here is CASSLGTTGNTIYF. CDR3 DNA: TGTGCCAGCAGCCTCGGGACAACCGGAAACACCATATATTTT.